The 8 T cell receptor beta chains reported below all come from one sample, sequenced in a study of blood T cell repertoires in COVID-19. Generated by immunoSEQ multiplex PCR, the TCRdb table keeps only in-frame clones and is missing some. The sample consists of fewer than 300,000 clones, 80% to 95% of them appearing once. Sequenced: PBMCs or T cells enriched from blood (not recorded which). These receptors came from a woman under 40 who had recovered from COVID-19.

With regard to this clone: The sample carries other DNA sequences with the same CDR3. CDR3: CASSLGQGGYTF. DNA for the CDR3: TGTGCCAGCAGTTTGGGACAGGGTGGCTACACCTTC. The chain uses TRBV28 and TRBJ1-2; 9 bases fit TRBD1. The ends lost 3 bases at V and 7 bases at J; junction bases unmatched: 0. Germline V gene data show CDR1 as MDHEN and CDR2 as SYDVKM. The CDR3 is 12 amino acids.

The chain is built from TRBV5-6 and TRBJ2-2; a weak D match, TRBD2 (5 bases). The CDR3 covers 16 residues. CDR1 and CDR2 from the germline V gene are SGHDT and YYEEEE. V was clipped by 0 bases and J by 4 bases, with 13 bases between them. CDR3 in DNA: TGTGCCAGCAGCTTGGCTACAGCCGGGATCACCGGGGAGCTGTTTTTT. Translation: CASSLATAGITGELFF.

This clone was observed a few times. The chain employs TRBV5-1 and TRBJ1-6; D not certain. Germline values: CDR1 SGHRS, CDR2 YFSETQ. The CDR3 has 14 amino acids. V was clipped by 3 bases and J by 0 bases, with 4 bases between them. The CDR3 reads CASSSSSYNSPLHF. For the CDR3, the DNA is TGCGCCAGCAGCTCGAGCTCCTATAATTCACCCCTCCACTTT.

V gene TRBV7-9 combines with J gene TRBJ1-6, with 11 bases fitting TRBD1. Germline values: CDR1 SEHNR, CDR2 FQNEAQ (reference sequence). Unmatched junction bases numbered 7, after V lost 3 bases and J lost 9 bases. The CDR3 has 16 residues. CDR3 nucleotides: TGTGCCAGCAGCTTTTTGGGGACAGGGGGACGTTCACCCCTCCACTTT. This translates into CASSFLGTGGRSPLHF.

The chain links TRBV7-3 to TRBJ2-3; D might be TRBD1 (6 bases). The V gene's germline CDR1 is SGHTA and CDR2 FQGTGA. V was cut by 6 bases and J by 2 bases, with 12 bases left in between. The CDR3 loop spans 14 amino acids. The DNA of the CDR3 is TGTGCCAGCAGACTCGGACAGTACACAGATACGCAGTATTTT. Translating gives CASRLGQYTDTQYF.

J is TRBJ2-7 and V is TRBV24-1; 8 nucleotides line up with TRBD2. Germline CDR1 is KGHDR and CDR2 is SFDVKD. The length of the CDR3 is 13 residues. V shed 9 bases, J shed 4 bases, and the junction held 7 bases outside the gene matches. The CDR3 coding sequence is TGTGCCACCCGGGGCAGCGGGAGTTACGAGCAGTACTTC. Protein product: CATRGSGSYEQYF.

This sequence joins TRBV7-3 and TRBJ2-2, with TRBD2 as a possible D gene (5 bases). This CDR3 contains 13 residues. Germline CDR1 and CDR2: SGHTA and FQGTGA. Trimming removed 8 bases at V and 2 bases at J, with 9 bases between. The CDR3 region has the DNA TGTGCCAGCCAAAGCGGTAACACCGGGGAGCTGTTTTTT. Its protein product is CASQSGNTGELFF.

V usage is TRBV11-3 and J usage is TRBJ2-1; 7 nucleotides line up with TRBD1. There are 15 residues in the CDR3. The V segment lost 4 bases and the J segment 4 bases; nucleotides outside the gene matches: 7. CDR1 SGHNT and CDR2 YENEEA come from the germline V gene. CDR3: CASSSAATGYNEQFF. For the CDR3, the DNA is TGTGCCAGCAGCTCGGCCGCGACAGGGTACAATGAGCAGTTCTTC.